These 17 T cell receptor beta chains share one sample of origin, sequenced in a study of OX40 agonist ivuxolimab in advanced cancers. Sequencing was performed with immunoSEQ multiplex PCR; in TCRdb, only in-frame clones are kept and a portion is missing. The repertoire holds about 82,000 clones, with 88% as singletons. The material sequenced was CD4+ or CD8+ T cells sorted from blood, taken in a trial of the OX40 agonist ivuxolimab. The receptor source for this set is an adult with an advanced solid tumor such as melanoma, head and neck, liver or kidney cancer.

There are a few counts of this clone. The genes are TRBV19 and TRBJ1-5, with TRBD1 identical over 8 bases. J lost 5 bases, V lost 3 bases, and 6 bases had no gene match. The CDR3 is 15 residues long. Per the germline V gene, CDR1 is LNHDA and CDR2 is SQIVND (reference sequence). The chain's CDR3 is CASSMSGQGYQPQHF. CDR3 nucleotide sequence: TGTGCCAGTAGTATGTCCGGACAGGGCTATCAGCCCCAGCATTTT. The full variable domain, in which reference TRBV19 and TRBJ1-5 provide the parts outside the CDR3, is DGGITQSPKYLFRKEGQNVTLSCEQNLNHDAMYWYRQDPGQGLRLIYYSQIVNDFQKGDIAEGYSVSREKKESFPLTVTSAQKNPTAFYLCASSMSGQGYQPQHFGDGTRLSIL.

V and J are TRBV5-6 and TRBJ1-4; D gene uncertain. Deletions cut 1 base from V and 7 bases from J, with 5 bases between. The V gene's germline CDR1 is SGHDT and CDR2 YYEEEE. The CDR3 extends over 12 amino acids. The DNA for the CDR3 is TGTGCCAGCAGCTTGTATGGTGAAAAACTGTTTTTT. It encodes CASSLYGEKLFF. Complete variable domain (other parts from reference TRBV5-6 and TRBJ1-4): DAGVTQSPTHLIKTRGQQVTLRCSPKSGHDTVSWYQQALGQGPQFIFQYYEEEERQRGNFPDRFSGHQFPNYSSELNVNALLLGDSALYLCASSLYGEKLFFGSGTQLSVL.

The chain is built from TRBV6-5 and TRBJ2-1, with 12 bases aligning to TRBD2. Germline V gives CDR1 MNHEY, CDR2 SVGAGI. V lost 2 bases to trimming and J lost 9 bases; unmatched junction nucleotides: 5. This CDR3 contains 15 residues. The CDR3 loop is CASSYTTSGSGEQFF. CDR3 sequence (DNA): TGTGCCAGCAGTTACACGACTAGCGGGAGCGGTGAGCAGTTCTTC.

The V and J genes are TRBV7-2 and TRBJ2-7; D is undetermined. CDR1 and CDR2 (germline): SGHTA, FQGNSA. V was clipped by 3 bases and J by 6 bases, with 9 bases between them. The CDR3 has 12 residues. CDR3 sequence: CASSFTVPEQYF. The CDR3 nucleotides read TGTGCCAGCAGCTTTACAGTTCCCGAGCAGTACTTC.

J is TRBJ1-2 and V is TRBV21-1. TRBV21-1 is a pseudogene locus. This CDR3 has 14 residues. The DNA for the CDR3 is TGTGCCAGCAGCAAAGGCAGGGAGGGTTTGGGCTACACCTTC. Translating it yields CASSKGREGLGYTF.

The CDR3 sequence is CASSERAALNTEAFF. In nucleotides, the CDR3 is TGTGCCAGCAGTGAAAGGGCAGCATTGAACACTGAAGCTTTCTTT. The chain recombines TRBV6-1 with TRBJ1-1, with D hard to call. With 2 bases removed from V and 0 bases from J, the gap between germline ends came to 10 bases. Germline CDR1 MNHNS, CDR2 SASEGT. The CDR3 extends over 15 amino acids.

The chain is built from TRBV7-9 and TRBJ2-7; no clear D. There are 12 residues in the CDR3. The V gene lost 5 bases and the J gene lost 3 bases, with 8 bases spanning the gap. Germline assignment: CDR1 SEHNR and CDR2 FQNEAQ (reference sequence). CDR3 protein: CASSELGYEQYF. CDR3 DNA: TGTGCCAGCAGCGAGCTGGGCTACGAGCAGTACTTC.

The rearrangement uses TRBV11-2 and TRBJ2-2; no firm D call. V was pared by 3 bases and J by 5 bases, with 7 bases between. CDR1 and CDR2 from the germline V gene are SGHAT and FQNNGV. There are 13 residues in the CDR3. The DNA of the CDR3 is TGTGCCAGCAGCTTGACCCGGACCGGGGAGCTGTTTTTT. Translated, it gives CASSLTRTGELFF.

This clone was found a few times. The chain has TRBV30 and TRBJ1-1; TRBD1 might be the D (5 bases). Trimming cost V 3 bases and J 7 bases, with 12 bases left between them. Per germline, CDR1 GTSNPN and CDR2 SVGIG (reference sequence). The CDR3 extends over 12 amino acids. The CDR3 DNA reads as TGTGCCTGGAGGGAGTCGGGGCTTGAAGCTTTCTTT. Its protein product is CAWRESGLEAFF. The full variable domain, completed using reference TRBV30 and TRBJ1-1, is SQTIHQWPATLVQPVGSPLSLECTVEGTSNPNLYWYRQAAGRGLQLLFYSVGIGQISSEVPQNLSASRPQDRQFILSSKKLLLSDSGFYLCAWRESGLEAFFGQGTRLTVV.

The chain recombines TRBV19 with TRBJ2-6, with D unclear. Germline loops: CDR1 LNHDA, CDR2 SQIVND (reference sequence). The CDR3 loop spans 15 amino acids. Trimming left V 10 bases short and J 2 bases short, with 15 bases between. This CDR3 is CATSMGGTGANVLTF. In DNA form, the CDR3 reads TGTGCCACAAGTATGGGCGGAACTGGGGCCAACGTCCTGACTTTC. Together with reference TRBV19 and TRBJ2-6, the CDR3 gives the full variable domain: DGGITQSPKYLFRKEGQNVTLSCEQNLNHDAMYWYRQDPGQGLRLIYYSQIVNDFQKGDIAEGYSVSREKKESFPLTVTSAQKNPTAFYLCATSMGGTGANVLTFGAGSRLTVL.

V usage is TRBV7-3 and J usage is TRBJ2-1; the D gene is possibly TRBD1 (6 bases). The germline gives CDR1 SGHTA, CDR2 FQGTGA. CDR3 length equals 15 residues. V was shortened by 0 bases and J by 2 bases, with 8 bases between the two germline ends. Here the CDR3 DNA reads TGTGCCAGCAGCTTAACTCAGGGGCCCTACAATGAGCAGTTCTTC. Encoded protein: CASSLTQGPYNEQFF.

The chain employs TRBV29-1 and TRBJ2-2, with 7 bases that match TRBD1. V was clipped by 1 base and J by 5 bases; unmatched bases: 7. CDR3 size: 15 residues. Germline V gene data show CDR1 as SQVTM and CDR2 as ANQGSEA. The CDR3 DNA reads TGCAGCGTTGAAGGAAGGGTCAGGGGGACCGGGGAGCTGTTTTTT. Translation gives CSVEGRVRGTGELFF.

The V call is TRBV6-5, the J call TRBJ1-1, with a possible D match to TRBD1 (5 bases). Between the trimmed V and J ends, which lost 6 bases and 4 bases, there was a span of 15 bases. The CDR3 covers 14 residues. The germline CDR1 and CDR2 sequences are MNHEY and SVGAGI. CDR3 protein: CASSLVGVGTEAFF. Here the CDR3 DNA reads TGTGCCAGCAGCTTAGTGGGGGTCGGCACTGAAGCTTTCTTT.

The rearrangement uses TRBV27 and TRBJ2-7; 7 positions match TRBD2. CDR1 is MNHEY, CDR2 SMNVEV, per germline (reference sequence). The V and J ends lost 8 bases and 4 bases, in that order; junction bases with no gene match: 11. The CDR3 consists of 14 residues. CDR3 nucleotide sequence: TGTGCCAGCCGCTGGGCGGGAGTGCCTTACGAGCAGTACTTC. The encoded protein is CASRWAGVPYEQYF.

Note on this clone: Other DNA sequences from this sample encode an identical CDR3 as well. The chain carries TRBV2 and TRBJ2-2; 11 bases fit TRBD1. V dropped 6 bases and J dropped 2; count of bases not matched to a gene: 2. Germline CDR1 is SNHLY and CDR2 is FYNNEI. This CDR3 has 15 amino acids. Here the CDR3 DNA reads TGTGCCAGCAGAGGACAGGGGGCCAACACCGGGGAGCTGTTTTTT. Translation: CASRGQGANTGELFF.

CDR3 sequence: CASGDRGAVVTQYF. CDR3 DNA sequence: TGTGCCAGCGGAGACAGGGGGGCAGTGGTGACCCAGTACTTC. The chain carries TRBV6-1 and TRBJ2-5; 9 bases map to TRBD1. The CDR3 length is 14 residues. Germline assignment: CDR1 MNHNS and CDR2 SASEGT. Losses at the gene ends were 8 bases for V and 7 bases for J; bases not matched to a gene: 11.

This chain links TRBV27 with TRBJ1-2, with 10 positions matching TRBD1. This CDR3 region has 17 residues. V shed 5 bases, J shed 0 bases, and the junction held 9 bases outside the gene matches. The germline V gene encodes CDR1 MNHEY and CDR2 SMNVEV (reference sequence). The CDR3 here is CASSRRTGGTANYGYTF. DNA for the CDR3: TGTGCCAGCAGTAGACGGACAGGGGGAACGGCTAACTATGGCTACACCTTC.